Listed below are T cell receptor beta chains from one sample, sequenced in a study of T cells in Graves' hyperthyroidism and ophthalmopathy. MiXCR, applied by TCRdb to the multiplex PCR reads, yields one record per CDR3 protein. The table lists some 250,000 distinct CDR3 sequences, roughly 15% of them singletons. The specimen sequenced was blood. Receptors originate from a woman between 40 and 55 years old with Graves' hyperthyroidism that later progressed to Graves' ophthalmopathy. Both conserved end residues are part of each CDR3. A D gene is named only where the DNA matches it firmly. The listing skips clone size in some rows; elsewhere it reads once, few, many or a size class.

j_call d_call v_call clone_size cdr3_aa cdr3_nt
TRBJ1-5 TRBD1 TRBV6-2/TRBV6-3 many CASRDRGRQPQHF TGTGCCAGCAGGGACAGGGGACGGCAGCCCCAGCATTTT
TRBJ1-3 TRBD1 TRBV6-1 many CATQGGMRSGNTIYF TGTGCCACCCAGGGGGGGATGCGCTCTGGAAACACCATATATTTT
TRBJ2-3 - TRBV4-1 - CASSLLWGGQDTQYF TGCGCCAGCAGCCTCCTCTGGGGCGGGCAAGATACGCAGTATTTT
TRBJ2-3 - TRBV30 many CAWSRTDTQYF TGTGCCTGGAGTAGAACAGATACGCAGTATTTT
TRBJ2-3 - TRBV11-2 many CASSLVTDTQYF TGTGCCAGCAGCTTAGTAACAGATACGCAGTATTTT
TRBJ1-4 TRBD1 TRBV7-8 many CASSLWRGRGEKLFF TGTGCCAGCAGCTTATGGAGGGGGCGCGGTGAAAAACTGTTTTTT
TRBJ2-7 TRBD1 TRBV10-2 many CASSLDREGYEQYF TGCGCCAGCAGCTTGGACAGGGAAGGATACGAGCAGTACTTC
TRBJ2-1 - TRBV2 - CASSDIAWDEQFF TGTGCCAGCAGTGACATTGCGTGGGATGAGCAGTTCTTC
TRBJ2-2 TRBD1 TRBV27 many CASSQGAGVTGELFF TGTGCCAGCAGCCAGGGGGCAGGGGTAACCGGGGAGCTGTTTTTT
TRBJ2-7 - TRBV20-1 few CSARDPAGGMGNEQYF TGCAGTGCTAGAGATCCAGCTGGAGGGATGGGAAACGAGCAGTACTTC
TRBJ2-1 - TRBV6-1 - CAGSLGDNEQFF TGTGCCGGGAGCTTGGGGGACAATGAGCAGTTCTTC
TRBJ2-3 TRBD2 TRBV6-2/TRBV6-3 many CASRPGLASFTDTQYF TGTGCCAGCAGACCGGGACTAGCGAGCTTCACAGATACGCAGTATTTT
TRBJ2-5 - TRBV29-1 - CSVETGLGTQYF TGCAGCGTTGAAACGGGGTTGGGGACCCAGTACTTC
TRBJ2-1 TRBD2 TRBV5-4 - CASSPQLAGGSHEQFF TGTGCCAGCAGCCCTCAACTAGCGGGAGGTTCCCATGAGCAGTTCTTC
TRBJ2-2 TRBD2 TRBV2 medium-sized CATTGGTGELFF TGTGCCACCACGGGGGGCACCGGGGAGCTGTTTTTT
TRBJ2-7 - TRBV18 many CASSPRDVHEQYF TGTGCCAGCTCACCCCGTGATGTACACGAGCAGTACTTC
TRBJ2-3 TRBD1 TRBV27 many CASSPDRVPDTQYF TGTGCCAGCAGTCCGGACAGGGTCCCAGATACGCAGTATTTT
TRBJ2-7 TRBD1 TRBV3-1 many CASSPRGQGVHEQYF TGTGCCAGCAGCCCAAGGGGACAGGGAGTCCACGAGCAGTACTTC
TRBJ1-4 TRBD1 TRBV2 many CASSADRAFGEKLFF TGTGCCAGCAGTGCGGACAGGGCTTTTGGAGAAAAACTGTTTTTT
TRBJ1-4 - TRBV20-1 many CSARVRPLDSLNEKLFF TGCAGTGCTAGAGTACGTCCACTGGACAGCTTAAATGAAAAACTGTTTTTT
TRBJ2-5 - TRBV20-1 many CSARSLGREMETQYF TGCAGTGCTAGGAGTCTAGGGCGGGAAATGGAGACCCAGTACTTC
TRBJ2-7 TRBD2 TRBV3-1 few CASSQETSGAEQYF TGTGCCAGCAGCCAAGAGACTAGCGGGGCCGAGCAGTACTTC
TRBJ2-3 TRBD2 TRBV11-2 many CASSFFPAGKTNTDTQYF TGTGCCAGCAGCTTTTTCCCAGCGGGAAAAACGAACACAGATACGCAGTATTTT
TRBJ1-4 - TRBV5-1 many CASSLGGRTNEKLFF TGCGCCAGCAGCTTGGGCGGGAGGACTAATGAAAAACTGTTTTTT
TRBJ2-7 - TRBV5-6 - CASSSQAIYEQYF TGTGCCAGCAGCTCCCAAGCCATCTACGAGCAGTACTTC
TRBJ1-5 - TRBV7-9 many CASGGAGPLGNQPQHF TGTGCCAGCGGAGGGGCAGGGCCCCTCGGCAATCAGCCCCAGCATTTT
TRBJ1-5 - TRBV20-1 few CSAPGMNQPQHF TGCAGTGCTCCTGGAATGAATCAGCCCCAGCATTTT
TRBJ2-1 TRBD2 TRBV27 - CASKPGTSAFLEQFF TGTGCCAGTAAGCCAGGGACTAGCGCGTTTTTAGAGCAGTTCTTC
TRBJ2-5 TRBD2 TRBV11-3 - CASSLEGTSGKIYF TGTGCCAGCAGCTTAGAGGGGACTAGCGGGAAGATTTACTTC
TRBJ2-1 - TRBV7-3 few CASSPVGAGVSHEQFF TGTGCCAGCAGCCCCGTGGGGGCGGGAGTAAGTCATGAGCAGTTCTTC
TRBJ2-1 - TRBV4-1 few CASSQQEHKEQFF TGCGCCAGCAGCCAACAGGAACACAAGGAGCAGTTCTTC
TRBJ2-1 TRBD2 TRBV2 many CASSERLAGDYNEQFF TGTGCCAGCAGTGAAAGACTAGCGGGAGACTACAATGAGCAGTTCTTC
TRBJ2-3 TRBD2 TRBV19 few CASKKTSSTDTQYF TGTGCCAGTAAAAAGACTAGCAGCACAGATACGCAGTATTTT
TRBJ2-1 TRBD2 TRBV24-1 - CATSDNGLAIDNERFF TGTGCCACCAGTGATAATGGACTAGCGATTGACAATGAGCGGTTCTTC
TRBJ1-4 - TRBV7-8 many CASSLARKANEKLFF TGTGCCAGCAGCTTAGCGCGAAAGGCTAATGAAAAACTGTTTTTT
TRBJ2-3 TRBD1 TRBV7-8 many CASRRQGAEDYHNTDTQYF TGTGCCAGCAGGCGACAGGGGGCGGAAGACTACCATAACACAGATACGCAGTATTTT
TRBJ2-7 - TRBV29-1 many CSVLLGEDEWYEQYF TGCAGCGTTCTTCTAGGTGAGGACGAATGGTACGAGCAGTACTTC
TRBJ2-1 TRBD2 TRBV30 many CAWIGTSGNEQFF TGTGCCTGGATAGGGACTAGCGGCAATGAGCAGTTCTTC